This TCR beta chain was documented in a study of T-cell memory formation after mild COVID-19. General observations from the study: For second-wave clones that peaked at day 37, SARS-CoV-2 specificity went unverified. Clones that contracted clustered mainly in CM and EM if CD4+ and in EMRA if CD8+.

Only a few counts were recorded for this clonotype. Its target is not known. TCRdb processed the 5' RACE reads anew with MiXCR; each CDR3 protein has one entry. Of 450,000 to 700,000 distinct CDR3 sequences in the sample, more than 15% are singletons; the top ten hold approximately 12%. V was cut by 6 bases and J by 5 bases, with 16 bases left in between. From germline, CDR1 is SQVTM and CDR2 ANQGSEA. The CDR3 consists of 13 residues. Input material: PBMCs or a T cell subset sorted from them (not recorded which). This TCR was sampled from an adult woman who had mild COVID-19 (a few samples of this study predate the infection). Cell type and time point are not known. This sequence joins TRBV29-1 and TRBJ2-5; perhaps TRBD2 as D (5 bases). The CDR3 coding sequence is TGCAGCGTGCGCACTTCGAGGAGGGAGACCCAGTACTTC. The encoded protein is CSVRTSRRETQYF. Full variable domain (remainder filled in from reference TRBV29-1 and TRBJ2-5): SAVISQKPSRDICQRGTSLTIQCQVDSQVTMMFWYRQQPGQSLTLIATANQGSEATYESGFVIDKFPISRPNLTFSTLTVSNMSPEDSSIYLCSVRTSRRETQYFGPGTRLLVL.